The rows below give T cell receptor beta chains drawn from one sample of a study of beta chain features in type 1 diabetes. Assay: immunoSEQ multiplex PCR; the TCRdb copy retains only in-frame clones and omits some. The data contain roughly 500,000 clones, roughly 11% of them singletons. Sequenced: naive CD4+ T cells from blood. The receptors here all came from a woman aged 18-29 years in good health. Each CDR3 is given with its conserved first and last residue. The order of the fields is D gene, clone size, J gene, V gene, CDR3 DNA, CDR3 protein. A D gene is named only where the DNA matches it firmly. Size values are once, few and many counts, or a class for expanded clones, and some rows have none.

d_gene: NA; abundance: NA; j_gene: TRBJ1-2; v_gene: TRBV29-1; CDR3nt: TGCAGCGTTGATAATGGCTACACCTTC; CDR3aa: CSVDNGYTF
d_gene: NA; abundance: NA; j_gene: TRBJ1-2; v_gene: TRBV5-4; CDR3nt: TGTGCCAGCACCATACTGGGGACCCGCTATGGCTACACCTTC; CDR3aa: CASTILGTRYGYTF
d_gene: NA; abundance: NA; j_gene: TRBJ2-3; v_gene: TRBV9; CDR3nt: TGTGCCAGCAGCGTCCAGGTCCTAGATACGCAGTATTTT; CDR3aa: CASSVQVLDTQYF
d_gene: NA; abundance: few; j_gene: TRBJ2-7; v_gene: TRBV29-1; CDR3nt: TGCAGCGTTGTTGGGAGCCTCTACGAGCAGTACTTC; CDR3aa: CSVVGSLYEQYF
d_gene: NA; abundance: few; j_gene: TRBJ2-6; v_gene: TRBV11-2; CDR3nt: TGTGCCAGCAGCCCCTCCCGTGCTGGGGCCAACGTCCTGACTTTC; CDR3aa: CASSPSRAGANVLTF
d_gene: NA; abundance: NA; j_gene: TRBJ1-5; v_gene: TRBV4-3; CDR3nt: TGCGCCAGCAGCCAGGATACAGGGCTCAATCAGCCCCAGCATTTT; CDR3aa: CASSQDTGLNQPQHF
d_gene: NA; abundance: NA; j_gene: TRBJ2-4; v_gene: TRBV7-9; CDR3nt: TGTGCCAGCAGCTCGGGACTAGCCAAAAACATTCAGTACTTC; CDR3aa: CASSSGLAKNIQYF
d_gene: NA; abundance: NA; j_gene: TRBJ1-1; v_gene: TRBV6-5; CDR3nt: TGTGCCAGCAGTTACTCCAGGGTCCCGAGGGATGCTTTCTTT; CDR3aa: CASSYSRVPRDAFF
d_gene: NA; abundance: NA; j_gene: TRBJ1-2; v_gene: TRBV7-2; CDR3nt: TGTGCCAGCAGCTCCGGGGCCAATGGCTACACCTTC; CDR3aa: CASSSGANGYTF
d_gene: NA; abundance: few; j_gene: TRBJ2-7; v_gene: TRBV5-4; CDR3nt: TGTGCCAGCAGCTTGGTCAGCTCCTACGAGCAGTACTTC; CDR3aa: CASSLVSSYEQYF
d_gene: NA; abundance: NA; j_gene: TRBJ1-2; v_gene: TRBV25-1; CDR3nt: TGTGCCAGCCGTTCGGGTGGGAGTATTGGCTACACCTTC; CDR3aa: CASRSGGSIGYTF
d_gene: NA; abundance: few; j_gene: TRBJ2-5; v_gene: TRBV27; CDR3nt: TGTGCCAGCGGACCTTTGGGGGAGACCCAGTACTTC; CDR3aa: CASGPLGETQYF
d_gene: NA; abundance: NA; j_gene: TRBJ2-1; v_gene: TRBV14; CDR3nt: TGTGCCAGCAGCCAAGCCGGGAGCAATGAGCAGTTCTTC; CDR3aa: CASSQAGSNEQFF
d_gene: NA; abundance: few; j_gene: TRBJ2-6; v_gene: TRBV28; CDR3nt: TGTGCCAGCAGTCCTATACGGAGCTCTGGGGCCAACGTCCTGACTTTC; CDR3aa: CASSPIRSSGANVLTF
d_gene: NA; abundance: few; j_gene: TRBJ2-5; v_gene: TRBV5-1; CDR3nt: TGCGCCAGCAGCGCGGGCGTTAGAGAGACCCAGTACTTC; CDR3aa: CASSAGVRETQYF
d_gene: TRBD1; abundance: NA; j_gene: TRBJ1-2; v_gene: TRBV13; CDR3nt: TGTGCCAGCAGCGCTCGACAGGGTAGCATTGGCTACACCTTC; CDR3aa: CASSARQGSIGYTF
d_gene: TRBD2; abundance: NA; j_gene: TRBJ2-7; v_gene: TRBV27; CDR3nt: TGTGCCAGCAGATGGAGCGGGAGCTCCTACGAGCAGTACTTC; CDR3aa: CASRWSGSSYEQYF
d_gene: NA; abundance: NA; j_gene: TRBJ2-6; v_gene: TRBV14; CDR3nt: TGTGCCAGCAGCCAACACTATTTCCCCTCTGGGGCCAACGTCCTGACTTTC; CDR3aa: CASSQHYFPSGANVLTF
d_gene: NA; abundance: NA; j_gene: TRBJ1-3; v_gene: TRBV2; CDR3nt: TGTGCCAGCAGTGAGAGAAACACCATATATTTT; CDR3aa: CASSERNTIYF
d_gene: TRBD2; abundance: NA; j_gene: TRBJ2-7; v_gene: TRBV4-2; CDR3nt: TGTGCCAGCAGCCACCTTAGCGGGAGGGCCAGCTACGAGCAGTACTTC; CDR3aa: CASSHLSGRASYEQYF
d_gene: TRBD1; abundance: NA; j_gene: TRBJ1-2; v_gene: TRBV29-1; CDR3nt: TGCAGCGTTGGAGGCGGACAGGCCCCTAACTATGGCTACACCTTC; CDR3aa: CSVGGGQAPNYGYTF
d_gene: NA; abundance: few; j_gene: TRBJ1-5; v_gene: TRBV5-1; CDR3nt: TGCGCCAGCAGCTTGAATCCTCGGGCCGAAGGCAATCAGCCCCAGCATTTT; CDR3aa: CASSLNPRAEGNQPQHF
d_gene: NA; abundance: NA; j_gene: TRBJ1-1; v_gene: TRBV4-2; CDR3nt: TGTGCCAGCAGCCGGGGGGAGACGTTAGGTATGATGAACACTGAAGCTTTCTTT; CDR3aa: CASSRGETLGMMNTEAFF
d_gene: NA; abundance: NA; j_gene: TRBJ2-6; v_gene: TRBV29-1; CDR3nt: TGCAGCGTTCGATTTAGGAGCTCTGGGGCCAACGTCCTGACTTTC; CDR3aa: CSVRFRSSGANVLTF
d_gene: NA; abundance: NA; j_gene: TRBJ1-5; v_gene: TRBV5-1; CDR3nt: TGCGCCAGCAGCTTGGGATTTGGCAATCAGCCCCAGCATTTT; CDR3aa: CASSLGFGNQPQHF
d_gene: NA; abundance: NA; j_gene: TRBJ1-2; v_gene: TRBV13; CDR3nt: TGTGCCAGCAGCCAATTGGGGGGACCTGGCTACACCTTC; CDR3aa: CASSQLGGPGYTF
d_gene: TRBD1; abundance: NA; j_gene: TRBJ1-3; v_gene: TRBV7-9; CDR3nt: TGTGCCAGCAGTCGGGGACAGCCAGGGGAGCCTGGAAACACCATATATTTT; CDR3aa: CASSRGQPGEPGNTIYF
d_gene: TRBD1; abundance: NA; j_gene: TRBJ1-2; v_gene: TRBV11-2; CDR3nt: TGTGCCAGCAGGCAACCGGGACAGAAAAACTATGGCTACACCTTC; CDR3aa: CASRQPGQKNYGYTF
d_gene: NA; abundance: few; j_gene: TRBJ2-5; v_gene: TRBV5-1; CDR3nt: TGCGCCAGCAGCTTGGTCCCGGAACAAGAGACCCAGTACTTC; CDR3aa: CASSLVPEQETQYF
d_gene: TRBD2; abundance: NA; j_gene: TRBJ2-3; v_gene: TRBV9; CDR3nt: TGTGCCAGCAGCTTAGCGGGGCTTACAACAGATACGCAGTATTTT; CDR3aa: CASSLAGLTTDTQYF
d_gene: TRBD1; abundance: NA; j_gene: TRBJ2-7; v_gene: TRBV6-6; CDR3nt: TGTGCCAGCAGAACGCGGGACAGGGTTTCCTACGAGCAGTACTTC; CDR3aa: CASRTRDRVSYEQYF
d_gene: NA; abundance: NA; j_gene: TRBJ1-1; v_gene: TRBV10-3; CDR3nt: TGTGCCATCCGCTGGTCCTACTCGGGCACTGAAGCTTTCTTT; CDR3aa: CAIRWSYSGTEAFF
d_gene: TRBD2; abundance: NA; j_gene: TRBJ2-5; v_gene: TRBV4-2; CDR3nt: TGTGCCAGCAGCCAAGCGGTAGCGGGAGGGAAGGAGACCCAGTACTTC; CDR3aa: CASSQAVAGGKETQYF
d_gene: NA; abundance: NA; j_gene: TRBJ2-1; v_gene: TRBV5-1; CDR3nt: TGCGCCAGCAGCTCGACGACCAATGAGCAGTTCTTC; CDR3aa: CASSSTTNEQFF
d_gene: NA; abundance: NA; j_gene: TRBJ1-1; v_gene: TRBV7-9; CDR3nt: TGTGCCAGCAGCTTAAGCAACGCCAGGGGAGCTTTCTTT; CDR3aa: CASSLSNARGAFF
d_gene: NA; abundance: NA; j_gene: TRBJ2-1; v_gene: TRBV30; CDR3nt: TGTGCCTGGAGTCCTATTCTCGATGAGCAGTTCTTC; CDR3aa: CAWSPILDEQFF
d_gene: NA; abundance: NA; j_gene: TRBJ2-7; v_gene: TRBV27; CDR3nt: TGTGCCAGCAGCCTCCGGGACGGGCCCTACGAGCAGTACTTC; CDR3aa: CASSLRDGPYEQYF
d_gene: NA; abundance: NA; j_gene: TRBJ1-2; v_gene: TRBV10-3; CDR3nt: TGTGCCAGCAAACCTGACAGGAACTATGGCTACACCTTC; CDR3aa: CASKPDRNYGYTF
d_gene: NA; abundance: many; j_gene: TRBJ1-2; v_gene: TRBV29-1; CDR3nt: TGCAGCGTTGCGGGCTACTATGGCTACACCTTC; CDR3aa: CSVAGYYGYTF
d_gene: TRBD2; abundance: few; j_gene: TRBJ2-3; v_gene: TRBV29-1; CDR3nt: TGCAGCGTCGAAGGACTAGCGTCTAGCACAGATACGCAGTATTTT; CDR3aa: CSVEGLASSTDTQYF
d_gene: NA; abundance: few; j_gene: TRBJ1-1; v_gene: TRBV6-5; CDR3nt: TGTGCCAGCAGTTACCCGGGACGGGGAGCTTTCTTT; CDR3aa: CASSYPGRGAFF
d_gene: NA; abundance: NA; j_gene: TRBJ1-6; v_gene: TRBV6-6; CDR3nt: TGTGCCAGCAGTTACAACCGGGACACCCGCCTTCGAACCCTCCACTTT; CDR3aa: CASSYNRDTRLRTLHF
d_gene: NA; abundance: NA; j_gene: TRBJ2-7; v_gene: TRBV21-1; CDR3nt: TGTGCCAGCAGCAAAGCAGCGGGAGGGACAACCTACGAGCAGTACTTC; CDR3aa: CASSKAAGGTTYEQYF
d_gene: TRBD2; abundance: NA; j_gene: TRBJ2-5; v_gene: TRBV5-1; CDR3nt: TGCGCCAGCAGCTTGGGCGCGGGAGTGGAGACCCAGTACTTC; CDR3aa: CASSLGAGVETQYF
d_gene: NA; abundance: few; j_gene: TRBJ2-2; v_gene: TRBV6-5; CDR3nt: TGTGCCAGCAGAAGGGGAAGCACCGGGGAGCTGTTTTTT; CDR3aa: CASRRGSTGELFF
d_gene: TRBD2; abundance: NA; j_gene: TRBJ2-1; v_gene: TRBV9; CDR3nt: TGTGCCAGCAGCGTGGGACTAGCGGGCTACAATGAGCAGTTCTTC; CDR3aa: CASSVGLAGYNEQFF
d_gene: TRBD1; abundance: few; j_gene: TRBJ2-2; v_gene: TRBV2; CDR3nt: TGTGCCAGCCGGGACGGGACAGGATCTTACGGGGAGCTGTTTTTT; CDR3aa: CASRDGTGSYGELFF
d_gene: TRBD1; abundance: NA; j_gene: TRBJ1-2; v_gene: TRBV6-5; CDR3nt: TGTGCCAGCAGTTACTGGAATCGGGACAGGAATGGCTACACCTTC; CDR3aa: CASSYWNRDRNGYTF
d_gene: TRBD2; abundance: NA; j_gene: TRBJ2-1; v_gene: TRBV7-2; CDR3nt: TGTGCCAGCAGCCCCAGCGGACTAGCGGGAGCATCCTACAATGAGCAGTTCTTC; CDR3aa: CASSPSGLAGASYNEQFF
d_gene: NA; abundance: few; j_gene: TRBJ1-1; v_gene: TRBV29-1; CDR3nt: TGCAGCGTTGGGGTGTCAGTGAACACTGAAGCTTTCTTT; CDR3aa: CSVGVSVNTEAFF
d_gene: NA; abundance: few; j_gene: TRBJ1-6; v_gene: TRBV7-9; CDR3nt: TGTGCCAGCAGCTTAGAGGGACCTTATTCACCCCTCCACTTT; CDR3aa: CASSLEGPYSPLHF
d_gene: NA; abundance: NA; j_gene: TRBJ2-7; v_gene: TRBV9; CDR3nt: TGTGCCAGCAGCACCTCGGGTGCCTCCTACGAGCAGTACTTC; CDR3aa: CASSTSGASYEQYF
d_gene: TRBD2; abundance: few; j_gene: TRBJ2-5; v_gene: TRBV27; CDR3nt: TGTGCCAGCACCCACGGGGGGGCGGAGACCCAGTACTTC; CDR3aa: CASTHGGAETQYF
d_gene: NA; abundance: NA; j_gene: TRBJ2-5; v_gene: TRBV9; CDR3nt: TGTGCCAGCAGCCCCAGGACTCAAGAGACCCAGTACTTC; CDR3aa: CASSPRTQETQYF
d_gene: NA; abundance: NA; j_gene: TRBJ2-7; v_gene: TRBV5-1; CDR3nt: TGCGCCAGCAGCTTGACAGCGGCCTACGAGCAGTACTTC; CDR3aa: CASSLTAAYEQYF
d_gene: NA; abundance: few; j_gene: TRBJ1-4; v_gene: TRBV7-2; CDR3nt: TGTGCCAGCAGCTTAGTTCGTGAAAAACTGTTTTTT; CDR3aa: CASSLVREKLFF
d_gene: TRBD1; abundance: NA; j_gene: TRBJ1-2; v_gene: TRBV29-1; CDR3nt: TGCAGCGCCAGAGGGACAGTAAACAGTCAAAGTTATGGCTACACCTTC; CDR3aa: CSARGTVNSQSYGYTF
d_gene: TRBD2; abundance: few; j_gene: TRBJ2-5; v_gene: TRBV7-7; CDR3nt: TGTGCTAGCAGCGTGAGGACTAGCGTAGACCAGTACTTC; CDR3aa: CASSVRTSVDQYF
d_gene: NA; abundance: few; j_gene: TRBJ2-3; v_gene: TRBV7-9; CDR3nt: TGTGCCAGCAGCTTAATGTCCGGGTTCACAGATACGCAGTATTTT; CDR3aa: CASSLMSGFTDTQYF
d_gene: NA; abundance: few; j_gene: TRBJ1-2; v_gene: TRBV7-8; CDR3nt: TGTGCCAGCAGCTTAGCCGGCGGGGTTGGCTATGGCTACACCTTC; CDR3aa: CASSLAGGVGYGYTF